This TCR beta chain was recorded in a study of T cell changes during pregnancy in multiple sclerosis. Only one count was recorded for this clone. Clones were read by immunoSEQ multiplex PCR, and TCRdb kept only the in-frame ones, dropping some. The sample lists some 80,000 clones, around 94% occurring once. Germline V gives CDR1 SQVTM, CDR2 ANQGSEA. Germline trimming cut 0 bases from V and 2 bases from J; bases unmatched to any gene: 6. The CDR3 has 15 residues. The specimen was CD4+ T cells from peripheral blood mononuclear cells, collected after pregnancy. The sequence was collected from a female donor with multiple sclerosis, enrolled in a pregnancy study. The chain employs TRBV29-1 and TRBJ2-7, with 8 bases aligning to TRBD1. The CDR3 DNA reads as TGCAGCGTTGAAGACCCGACAGGGGACCCCTACGAGCAGTACTTC. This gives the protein CSVEDPTGDPYEQYF.